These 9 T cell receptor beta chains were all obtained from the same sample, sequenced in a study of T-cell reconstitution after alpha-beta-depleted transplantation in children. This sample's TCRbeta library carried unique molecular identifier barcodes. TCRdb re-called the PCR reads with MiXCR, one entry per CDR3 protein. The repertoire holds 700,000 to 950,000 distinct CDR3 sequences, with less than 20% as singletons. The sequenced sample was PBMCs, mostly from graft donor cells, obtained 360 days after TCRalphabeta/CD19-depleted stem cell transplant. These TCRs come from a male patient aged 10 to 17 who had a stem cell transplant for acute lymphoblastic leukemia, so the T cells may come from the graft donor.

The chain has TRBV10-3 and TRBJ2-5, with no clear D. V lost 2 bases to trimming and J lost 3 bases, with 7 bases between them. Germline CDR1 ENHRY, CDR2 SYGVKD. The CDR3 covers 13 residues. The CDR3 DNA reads TGTGCCATCAGTGAGGGTAGCAAAGAGACCCAGTACTTC. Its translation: CAISEGSKETQYF.

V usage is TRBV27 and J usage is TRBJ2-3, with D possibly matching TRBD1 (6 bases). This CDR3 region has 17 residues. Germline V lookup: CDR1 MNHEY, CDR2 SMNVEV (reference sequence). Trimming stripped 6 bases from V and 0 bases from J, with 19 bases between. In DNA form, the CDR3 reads TGTGCCAGCAGAGTCACAGGGACCCGAAGGAGCACAGATACGCAGTATTTT. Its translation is CASRVTGTRRSTDTQYF.

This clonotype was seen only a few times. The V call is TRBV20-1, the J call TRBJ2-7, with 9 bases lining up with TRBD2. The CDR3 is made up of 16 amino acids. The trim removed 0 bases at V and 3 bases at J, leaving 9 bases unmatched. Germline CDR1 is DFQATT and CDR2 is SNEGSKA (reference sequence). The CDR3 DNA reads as TGCAGTGCTAGAGATCTCAGGACTAGCGTTTTCTACGAGCAGTACTTC. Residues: CSARDLRTSVFYEQYF.

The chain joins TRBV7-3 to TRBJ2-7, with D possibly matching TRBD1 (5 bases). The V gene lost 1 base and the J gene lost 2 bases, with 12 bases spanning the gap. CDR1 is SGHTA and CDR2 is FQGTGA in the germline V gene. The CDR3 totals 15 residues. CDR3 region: CASSLIGAGTYEQYF. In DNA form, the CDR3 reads TGTGCCAGCAGCTTAATAGGTGCAGGGACCTACGAGCAGTACTTC.

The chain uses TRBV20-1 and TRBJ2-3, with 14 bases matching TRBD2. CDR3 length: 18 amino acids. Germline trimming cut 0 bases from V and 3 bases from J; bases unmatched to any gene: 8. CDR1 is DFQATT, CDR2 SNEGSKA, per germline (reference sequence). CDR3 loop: CSARDPRTSGRSTDTQYF. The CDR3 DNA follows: TGCAGTGCTAGAGATCCGAGGACTAGCGGGAGGTCTACAGATACGCAGTATTTT.

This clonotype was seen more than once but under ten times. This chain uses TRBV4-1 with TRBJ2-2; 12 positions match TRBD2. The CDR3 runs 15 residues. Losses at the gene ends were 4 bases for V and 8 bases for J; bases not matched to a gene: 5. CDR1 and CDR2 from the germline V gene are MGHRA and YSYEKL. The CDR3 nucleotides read TGCGCCAGCAGCCTCCTAGCGGGAGGGAGGGGGGAGCTGTTTTTT. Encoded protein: CASSLLAGGRGELFF.

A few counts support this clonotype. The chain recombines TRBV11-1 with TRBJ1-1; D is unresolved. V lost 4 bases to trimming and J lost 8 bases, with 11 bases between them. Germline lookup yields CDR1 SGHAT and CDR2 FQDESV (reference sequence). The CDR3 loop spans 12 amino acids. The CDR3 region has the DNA TGTGCCAGCAGCTCCCCCTTATTCGAAGCTTTCTTT. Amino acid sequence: CASSSPLFEAFF.

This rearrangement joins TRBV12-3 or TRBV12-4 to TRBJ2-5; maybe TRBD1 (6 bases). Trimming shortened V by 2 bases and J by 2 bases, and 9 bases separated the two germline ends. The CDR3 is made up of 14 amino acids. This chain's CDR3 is CASSLQTGQETQYF. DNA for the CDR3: TGTGCCAGCAGTTTACAGACAGGTCAAGAGACCCAGTACTTC.

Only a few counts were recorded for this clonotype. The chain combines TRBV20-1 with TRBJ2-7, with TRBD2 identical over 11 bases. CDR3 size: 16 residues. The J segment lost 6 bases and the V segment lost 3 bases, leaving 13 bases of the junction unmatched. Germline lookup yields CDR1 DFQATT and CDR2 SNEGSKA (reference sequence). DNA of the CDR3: TGCAGTGCTAGCTTACTAGCGGGAGCCGTTGATGGCGAGCAGTACTTC. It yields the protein CSASLLAGAVDGEQYF.